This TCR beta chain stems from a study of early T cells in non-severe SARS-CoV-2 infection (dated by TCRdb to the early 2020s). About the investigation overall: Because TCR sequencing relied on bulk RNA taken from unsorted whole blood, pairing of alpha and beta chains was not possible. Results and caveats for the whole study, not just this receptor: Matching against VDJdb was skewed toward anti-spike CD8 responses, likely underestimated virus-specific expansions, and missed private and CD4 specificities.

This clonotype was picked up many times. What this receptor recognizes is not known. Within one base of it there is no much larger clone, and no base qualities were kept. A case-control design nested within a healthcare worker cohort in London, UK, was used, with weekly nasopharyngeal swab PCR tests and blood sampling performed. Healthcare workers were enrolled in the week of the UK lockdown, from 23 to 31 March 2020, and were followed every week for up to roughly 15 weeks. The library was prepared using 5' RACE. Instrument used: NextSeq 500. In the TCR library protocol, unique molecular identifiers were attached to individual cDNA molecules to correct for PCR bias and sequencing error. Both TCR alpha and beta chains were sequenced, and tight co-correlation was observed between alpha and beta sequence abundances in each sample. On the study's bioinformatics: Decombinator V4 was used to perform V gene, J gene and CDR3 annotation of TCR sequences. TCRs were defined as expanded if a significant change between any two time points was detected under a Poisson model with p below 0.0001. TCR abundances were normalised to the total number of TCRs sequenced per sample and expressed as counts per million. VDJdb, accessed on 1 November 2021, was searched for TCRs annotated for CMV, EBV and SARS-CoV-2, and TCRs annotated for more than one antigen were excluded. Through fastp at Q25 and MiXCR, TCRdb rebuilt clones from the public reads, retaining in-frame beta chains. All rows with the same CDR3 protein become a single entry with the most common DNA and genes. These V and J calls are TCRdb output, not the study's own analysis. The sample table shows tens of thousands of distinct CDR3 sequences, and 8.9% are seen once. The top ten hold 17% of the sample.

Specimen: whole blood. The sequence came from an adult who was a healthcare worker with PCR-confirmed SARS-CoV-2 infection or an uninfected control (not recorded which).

The CDR3 has the sequence CASSLGSGAFF. The DNA is as follows: TGTGCCAGCAGCTTAGGGAGTGGGGCTTTCTTT. The sequence joins TRBV11-2 to TRBJ1-1; the D gene assignment is ambiguous. The CDR3 has 11 amino acids, counting the end cysteine and phenylalanine. Here the CDR3 DNA is all that survives: 33 bases in frame from base 1. As encoded in the germline V gene, CDR1 is SGHAT while CDR2 is FQNNGV. Cut back by 1 base and 11 bases, the V and J ends lie 8 bases apart.